The 30 T cell receptor beta chains reported below all come from one sample, sequenced in a study of Graves' ophthalmopathy and Graves' hyperthyroidism. TCR beta CDR3 amplification used RNA transcripts. Second-round multiplex PCR came after a first-round RT-PCR that employed HTBI primers. TCRdb used MiXCR to reprocess the multiplex PCR reads, holding one entry per CDR3 protein. Among about 620,000 distinct CDR3 sequences listed, about 24% were seen once. Sequences were obtained from peripheral blood. The origin of the receptors is a young woman with stable Graves' hyperthyroidism. Some clones in this sample may be carry-over from other donors' samples.

Concerning this clonotype: A single base separates this from a much larger clone, so it may be a read error. This chain uses TRBV10-2 with TRBJ1-5; the D is unclear. Per the germline V gene, CDR1 is WSHSY and CDR2 is SAAADI. This CDR3 spans 14 amino acids. In nucleotides, the CDR3 is TGCGCCAGCAGTGGATTTCATAGCAATCATCCCCAGCATTTT. Its protein product is CASSGFHSNHPQHF.

The gene calls are TRBV4-2 and TRBJ1-3; D not certain. Germline V gives CDR1 LGHNA, CDR2 YNFKEQ. The V end lost 3 bases, the J end lost 1 base, and 7 bases lay between the germline ends. The length of the CDR3 is 14 residues. CDR3 residues: CASSQQTSGNTIYF. DNA for the CDR3: TGTGCCAGCAGCCAGCAAACGTCTGGAAACACCATATATTTT.

This sequence joins TRBV12-3 or TRBV12-4 and TRBJ1-5, with D hard to call. The CDR3 runs 14 residues. Trimming left V 2 bases short and J 3 bases short, with 8 bases between. Here the CDR3 reads CASSLNNPNQPQHF. The CDR3 DNA follows: TGTGCCAGCAGTTTAAACAACCCCAATCAGCCCCAGCATTTT.

The rearrangement uses TRBV5-1 and TRBJ2-5; 7 bases map to TRBD1. This CDR3 has 15 amino acids. Germline-derived CDR1 and CDR2 are SGHRS and YFSETQ. Trimming took 3 bases from V and 5 from J; bases not matched to a gene: 10. The CDR3 nucleotides are TGCGCCAGCAGCTACGGTCAGGGGGTAAGGGAGACCCAGTACTTC. This encodes CASSYGQGVRETQYF.

V and J are TRBV5-1 and TRBJ2-2, with D unresolved. Per the germline V gene, CDR1 is SGHRS and CDR2 is YFSETQ. The CDR3 totals 14 residues. The V and J ends lost 1 base and 6 bases respectively, with 10 bases between them. In DNA form, the CDR3 reads TGCGCCAGCAGCTTGAACGGTTATTCCGGGGAGCTGTTTTTT. Its protein product is CASSLNGYSGELFF.

CDR3 residues: CAWSPTGGYNYGYTF. The CDR3 DNA reads as TGTGCCTGGAGCCCCACAGGGGGATACAACTATGGCTACACCTTC. This rearrangement joins TRBV30 to TRBJ1-2, with 8 bases matching TRBD1. Per the germline V gene, CDR1 is GTSNPN and CDR2 is SVGIG (reference sequence). This CDR3 has 15 amino acids. The junction had 8 bases not matched to a gene; V was cut back by 3 bases and J by 2 bases.

This clonotype was seen a handful of times. Here the CDR3 omits its conserved ending phenylalanine or tryptophan, so a read error is the likely source. The chain is built from TRBV3-1 and TRBJ1-1; TRBD1 agrees at 8 bases. CDR1 and CDR2 (germline): LGHDT, YNNKEL (reference sequence). The CDR3 extends over 13 amino acids. V shed 2 bases and J 11 bases; nucleotides not matched to a gene: 7. Here the CDR3 DNA reads TGTGCCAGCAGCCAATCGGGACAGGCGTTTGCTTTCCTT. It yields the protein CASSQSGQAFAFL.

Many counts were recorded for this clonotype. V is TRBV27 and J is TRBJ2-2; D uncertain. Trimming left V 3 bases short and J 0 bases short, with 8 bases between. CDR1 is MNHEY and CDR2 is SMNVEV in the germline V gene (reference sequence). CDR3 length equals 15 residues. CDR3 DNA sequence: TGTGCCAGCAGTTTGGTTCCGCCGAACACCGGGGAGCTGTTTTTT. Protein sequence: CASSLVPPNTGELFF.

This clonotype was seen ten or more times. The gene calls are TRBV12-3 or TRBV12-4 and TRBJ2-2; tentatively, D is TRBD1 (6 bases). Trimming removed 6 bases at V and 7 bases at J, with 21 bases between. The CDR3 runs to 16 residues. CDR3 DNA sequence: TGTGCCAGCAGGATAGGACAGCAAATACGTTACGGGGAGCTGTTTTTT. This translates into CASRIGQQIRYGELFF.

This clonotype was counted at least ten times. CDR3 loop: CASSPGTSGGAGETQYF. The CDR3 coding sequence is TGCGCCAGCAGCCCAGGGACTAGCGGGGGGGCCGGAGAGACCCAGTACTTC. The rearrangement links TRBV4-1 to TRBJ2-5, with 16 bases aligning to TRBD2. This CDR3 contains 17 residues. V was clipped by 4 bases and J by 4 bases; unmatched bases: 6. The V gene's germline CDR1 is MGHRA and CDR2 YSYEKL.

This clonotype was counted at least ten times. The chain combines TRBV7-2 with TRBJ2-7; 7 bases line up with TRBD2. CDR1 SGHTA and CDR2 FQGNSA come from the germline V gene. The CDR3 spans 14 residues. The ends lost 4 bases at V and 4 bases at J; junction bases unmatched: 7. CDR3 sequence: CASSSPGLPYEQYF. In DNA form, the CDR3 reads TGTGCCAGCAGCTCACCGGGACTACCGTACGAGCAGTACTTC.

This clonotype came up a few times. DNA for the CDR3: TGTGCCAGCAGTTACGCAGTGTTGTCGGGCAGGGGTGGCTACGAGCAGTACTTC. Translated, it gives CASSYAVLSGRGGYEQYF. This sequence joins TRBV6-2 or TRBV6-3 and TRBJ2-7, with D tentatively TRBD1 (6 bases). The germline gives CDR1 MNHEY, CDR2 SVGEGT. The CDR3 runs to 18 residues. Between the trimmed V and J ends, which lost 2 bases and 3 bases, there was a span of 23 bases.

This clonotype was counted ten times or more. This chain uses TRBV7-9 with TRBJ2-7; either TRBD1 or TRBD2 may fit D (6 bases each). This CDR3 has 17 amino acids. Per germline, CDR1 SEHNR and CDR2 FQNEAQ (reference sequence). Trimming took off 4 bases at V and 3 bases at J, with 22 bases between the two ends. Here the CDR3 DNA reads TGTGCCAGCAGCTGTAAGACAGGCTGGGGGGTCTACTACGAGCAGTACTTC. Translation: CASSCKTGWGVYYEQYF.

This clonotype was detected many times. The chain uses TRBV29-1 and TRBJ1-1; TRBD1 is a possible D gene (6 bases). There are 15 residues in the CDR3. Trimming left V 5 bases short and J 0 bases short, with 16 bases between. From germline, CDR1 is SQVTM and CDR2 ANQGSEA. The chain's CDR3 is CSVPRGTAVNTEAFF. The CDR3 bases are TGCAGCGTTCCCAGGGGAACAGCTGTGAACACTGAAGCTTTCTTT.

The J gene is TRBJ2-5, the V gene TRBV5-4; 7 nucleotides match TRBD2. V was pared by 4 bases and J by 5 bases, with 8 bases of the junction left unmatched. Germline lookup yields CDR1 SGHNT and CDR2 YYREEE (reference sequence). This CDR3 region has 14 residues. The CDR3 is CASSPRTSWETQYF. The CDR3 coding sequence is TGTGCCAGCAGCCCCAGGACTAGTTGGGAGACCCAGTACTTC.

Note on this clonotype: The junction does not match germline at one end; this may be a read error. The CDR3 DNA is TGCAGCGCCATTGCGAGCTCTGTAAACACCATATATTTT. Protein sequence: CSAIASSVNTIYF. The chain combines TRBV20-1 with TRBJ1-3; the D is unclear. The length of the CDR3 is 13 residues. CDR1 is DFQATT and CDR2 is SNEGSKA in the germline V gene (reference sequence).

This clonotype was picked up a small number of times. The rearrangement joins TRBV6-2 or TRBV6-3 to TRBJ2-6; 7 bases map to TRBD1. The V gene's germline CDR1 is MNHEY and CDR2 SVGEGT. This CDR3 comprises 18 residues. Trimming removed 4 bases from V and 1 base from J; junction bases left unmatched: 10. CDR3 coding DNA: TGTGCCAGCAGTTCACGGGACAGTATTTTTTCTGGGGCCAACGTCCTGACTTTC. It codes for CASSSRDSIFSGANVLTF.

This clonotype has more than one count but fewer than ten. The V gene is TRBV6-1, the J gene TRBJ2-7; unclear D gene. Germline lookup yields CDR1 MNHNS and CDR2 SASEGT. V was trimmed by 2 bases and J by 3 bases, leaving 5 bases between them. The CDR3 extends over 12 amino acids. The CDR3 here is CASSERYYEQYF. In DNA, the CDR3 is TGTGCCAGCAGTGAACGGTACTACGAGCAGTACTTC.

This clonotype was observed a single time. V usage is TRBV6-1 and J usage is TRBJ2-5; TRBD2 matches at 9 bases. This CDR3 is built from 17 residues. V gave up 7 bases and J gave up 3 bases; unmatched junction bases: 15. Germline V gives CDR1 MNHNS, CDR2 SASEGT. CDR3 DNA sequence: TGTGCCAGCACCATACGGGGTAGCGGGAGACGTAAAGAGACCCAGTACTTC. This encodes CASTIRGSGRRKETQYF.

This clonotype was counted at least ten times. The V call is TRBV29-1, the J call TRBJ2-7; TRBD1 might be the D (5 bases). This CDR3 is 13 amino acids long. V lost 7 bases and J 6 bases, leaving 19 bases between the germline ends. The V gene's germline CDR1 is SQVTM and CDR2 ANQGSEA. The CDR3, as DNA: TGCAGCGCCGGACATATTCGTCTCTCCGAGCAGTACTTC. Translated: CSAGHIRLSEQYF.

Many counts were recorded for this clonotype. The genes are TRBV28 and TRBJ1-1, with D possibly TRBD1 on 5 matching bases. This CDR3 spans 11 amino acids. Germline V gene lookup returns CDR1 MDHEN and CDR2 SYDVKM. The V and J ends lost 7 bases and 4 bases respectively, with 7 bases between them. The CDR3 loop reads CASKGPTEAFF. The CDR3 DNA reads as TGTGCCAGCAAGGGGCCCACTGAAGCTTTCTTT.

This clonotype was seen repeatedly, ten times or more. This chain joins TRBV20-1 and TRBJ2-7; D is unclear. The CDR3 is made up of 12 amino acids. V was cut by 1 base and J by 2 bases, with 6 bases left in between. Germline CDR1 DFQATT, CDR2 SNEGSKA (reference sequence). CDR3 loop: CSARGFAYEQYF. The CDR3 bases are TGCAGTGCTAGAGGGTTTGCCTACGAGCAGTACTTC.

This clonotype was picked up a small number of times. The rearrangement uses TRBV12-3 or TRBV12-4 and TRBJ2-2; no firm D call. The CDR3 loop spans 14 amino acids. The V and J ends lost 3 bases and 1 base respectively, with 6 bases between them. The CDR3 region has the DNA TGTGCCAGCAGTTTTAAGCTGAACACCGGGGAGCTGTTTTTT. Translation gives CASSFKLNTGELFF.

This clonotype has ten or more counts. The gene calls are TRBV28 and TRBJ1-6; 7 bases align to TRBD1. The CDR3 has 16 residues. V gave up 1 base and J gave up 8 bases; unmatched junction bases: 8. Looked up from germline, CDR1 is MDHEN and CDR2 is SYDVKM. The chain's CDR3 is CASSLLPGGSDSPLHF. The CDR3 DNA sequence: TGTGCCAGCAGTTTATTGCCAGGGGGGTCAGATTCACCCCTCCACTTT.

DNA for the CDR3: TGTGCCAGCACTCCGCGGGCTAACAACGAGCAGTACTTC. It specifies CASTPRANNEQYF. The V call is TRBV12-3 or TRBV12-4, the J call TRBJ2-7, with TRBD2 as a possible D gene (5 bases). Trimming removed 7 bases at V and 5 bases at J, with 15 bases between. The CDR3 is made up of 13 amino acids.

This clonotype was picked up a small number of times. The rearrangement uses TRBV10-1 and TRBJ2-2; tentatively, D is TRBD1 (6 bases). The CDR3 consists of 14 residues. Germline CDR1 and CDR2: WNHNN and SYGVQD (reference sequence). V was cut by 7 bases and J by 2 bases, with 11 bases left in between. CDR3 sequence (DNA): TGCGCCAGCATCCAGGGACACAACACCGGGGAGCTGTTTTTT. Protein sequence: CASIQGHNTGELFF.

This clonotype was recorded many times. This rearrangement joins TRBV3-1 to TRBJ1-2; D unresolved. The CDR3 extends over 15 amino acids. In germline, CDR1 is LGHDT, CDR2 YNNKEL (reference sequence). V was cut by 4 bases and J by 2 bases, with 14 bases left in between. The CDR3 nucleotides are TGTGCCAGCAGCCTCCTAGGACGGGAGAACTATGGCTACACCTTC. Amino acids: CASSLLGRENYGYTF.

Ten or more counts support this clonotype. The genes are TRBV19 and TRBJ2-5; 11 bases line up with TRBD1. The length of the CDR3 is 16 residues. The germline CDR1 and CDR2 sequences are LNHDA and SQIVND (reference sequence). V gave up 5 bases and J gave up 4 bases; unmatched junction bases: 9. In nucleotides, the CDR3 is TGTGCCAGTAGTTCCCCGGGACAGGGGGGTGGAGAGACCCAGTACTTC. It translates to CASSSPGQGGGETQYF.

The rearrangement joins TRBV6-1 to TRBJ2-7, with 8 bases identical to TRBD1. The germline V gene encodes CDR1 MNHNS and CDR2 SASEGT. CDR3 length: 14 residues. Trimming removed 6 bases from V and 7 bases from J; junction bases left unmatched: 11. The CDR3 loop is CASRNRQGPLEQYF. CDR3 coding DNA: TGTGCCAGCAGGAATCGACAGGGGCCCCTGGAGCAGTACTTC.

The chain joins TRBV2 to TRBJ1-5, with D possibly matching TRBD1 (5 bases). The CDR3 consists of 15 residues. Germline CDR1 and CDR2: SNHLY and FYNNEI. V was trimmed by 5 bases and J by 3 bases, leaving 14 bases between them. CDR3 amino acids: CASSKGPGTNQPQHF. CDR3 DNA: TGTGCCAGCAGTAAAGGACCGGGGACCAATCAGCCCCAGCATTTT.